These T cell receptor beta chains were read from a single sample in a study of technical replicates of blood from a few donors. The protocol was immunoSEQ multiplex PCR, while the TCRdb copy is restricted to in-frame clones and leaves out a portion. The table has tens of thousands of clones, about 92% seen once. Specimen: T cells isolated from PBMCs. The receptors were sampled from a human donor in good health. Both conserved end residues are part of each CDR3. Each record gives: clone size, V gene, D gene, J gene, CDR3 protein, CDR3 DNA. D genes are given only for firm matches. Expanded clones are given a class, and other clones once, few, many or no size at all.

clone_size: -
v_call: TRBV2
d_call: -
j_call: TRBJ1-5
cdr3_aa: CASSESVTSNQPQHF
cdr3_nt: TGTGCCAGCAGTGAGTCAGTCACTAGCAATCAGCCCCAGCATTTT

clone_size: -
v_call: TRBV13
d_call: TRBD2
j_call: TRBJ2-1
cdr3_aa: CASSRLAGGGDEQFF
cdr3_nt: TGTGCCAGCAGTCGACTAGCGGGAGGAGGGGATGAGCAGTTCTTC

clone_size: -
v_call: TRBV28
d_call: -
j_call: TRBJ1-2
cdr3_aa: CASSLGGGYTF
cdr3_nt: TGTGCCAGCAGTTTGGGGGGTGGCTACACCTTC

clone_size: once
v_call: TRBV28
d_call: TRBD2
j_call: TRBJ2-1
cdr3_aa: CASTPAGVGFNEQFF
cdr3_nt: TGTGCCAGCACCCCAGCGGGAGTTGGGTTCAATGAGCAGTTCTTC

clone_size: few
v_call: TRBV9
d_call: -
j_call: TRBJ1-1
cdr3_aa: CASSVAQGPEAFF
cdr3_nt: TGTGCCAGCAGCGTAGCACAGGGACCTGAAGCTTTCTTT

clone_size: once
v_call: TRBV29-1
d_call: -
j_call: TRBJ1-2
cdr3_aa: CSVEGSIWGGRGYTF
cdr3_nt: TGCAGCGTTGAAGGTTCGATATGGGGGGGACGAGGCTACACCTTC

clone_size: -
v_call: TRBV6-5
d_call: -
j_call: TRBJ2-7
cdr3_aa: CASSYFRAAGYEQYF
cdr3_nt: TGTGCCAGCAGTTACTTCCGGGCCGCGGGGTACGAGCAGTACTTC

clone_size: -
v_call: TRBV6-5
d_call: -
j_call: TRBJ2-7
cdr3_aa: CASSVTGYEQYF
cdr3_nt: TGTGCCAGCAGTGTAACGGGCTACGAGCAGTACTTC

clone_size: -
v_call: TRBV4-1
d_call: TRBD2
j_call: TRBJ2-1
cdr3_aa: CASSHGGRPNEQFF
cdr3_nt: TGCGCCAGCAGCCACGGCGGGAGGCCAAATGAGCAGTTCTTC

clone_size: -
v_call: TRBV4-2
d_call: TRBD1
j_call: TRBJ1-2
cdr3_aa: CASSQVGRDSRFYGYTF
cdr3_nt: TGTGCCAGCAGCCAAGTTGGTAGGGACAGTCGGTTCTATGGCTACACCTTC

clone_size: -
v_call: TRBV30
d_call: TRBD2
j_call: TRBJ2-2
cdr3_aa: CAWSAMAAGTSGSSGELFF
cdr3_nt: TGTGCCTGGAGTGCTATGGCAGCCGGGACTAGCGGGAGTTCCGGGGAGCTGTTTTTT

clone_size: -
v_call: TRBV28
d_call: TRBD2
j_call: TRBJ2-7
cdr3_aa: CASRPGTSGYYEQYF
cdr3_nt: TGTGCCAGCAGGCCAGGGACTAGCGGCTACTACGAGCAGTACTTC

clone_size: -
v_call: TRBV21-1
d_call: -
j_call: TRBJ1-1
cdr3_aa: CASSKPLATEAFF
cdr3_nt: TGTGCCAGCAGCAAACCCCTGGCCACTGAAGCTTTCTTT

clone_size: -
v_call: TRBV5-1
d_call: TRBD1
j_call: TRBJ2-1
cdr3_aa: CASSLEPGQGWNEQFF
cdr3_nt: TGCGCCAGCAGCTTGGAACCGGGACAGGGATGGAATGAGCAGTTCTTC

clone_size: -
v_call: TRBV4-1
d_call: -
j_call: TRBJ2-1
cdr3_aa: CASSQVAGIYNEQFF
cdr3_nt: TGCGCCAGCAGCCAAGTTGCGGGGATCTACAATGAGCAGTTCTTC

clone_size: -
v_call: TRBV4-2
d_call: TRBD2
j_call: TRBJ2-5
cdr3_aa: CASSQASGGETQYF
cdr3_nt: TGTGCCAGCAGCCAAGCCTCGGGAGGTGAGACCCAGTACTTC

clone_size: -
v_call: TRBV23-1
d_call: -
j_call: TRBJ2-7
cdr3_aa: CASSHGARSYEQYF
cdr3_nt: TGCGCCAGCAGTCATGGGGCGCGGTCCTACGAGCAGTACTTC

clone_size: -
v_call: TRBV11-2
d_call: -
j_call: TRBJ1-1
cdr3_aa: CASSLAGKNTEAFF
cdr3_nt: TGTGCCAGCAGCTTAGCCGGTAAGAACACTGAAGCTTTCTTT

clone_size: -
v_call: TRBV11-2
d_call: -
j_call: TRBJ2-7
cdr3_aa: CASSFGGQYEQYF
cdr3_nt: TGTGCCAGCAGCTTCGGGGGGCAGTACGAGCAGTACTTC

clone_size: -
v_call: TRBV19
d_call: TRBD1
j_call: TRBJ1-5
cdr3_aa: CASSIVHPRDRGALAQHF
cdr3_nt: TGTGCCAGTAGTATAGTTCATCCTCGGGACAGGGGCGCATTAGCCCAGCATTTT

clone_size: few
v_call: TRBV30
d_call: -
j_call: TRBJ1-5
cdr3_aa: CAWSVKRDSNQPQHF
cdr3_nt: TGTGCCTGGAGTGTAAAGAGGGATAGCAATCAGCCCCAGCATTTT

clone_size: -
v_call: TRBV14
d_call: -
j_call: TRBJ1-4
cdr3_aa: CASSQDLQSGKLFF
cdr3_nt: TGTGCCAGCAGCCAAGATCTACAGTCCGGAAAACTGTTTTTT

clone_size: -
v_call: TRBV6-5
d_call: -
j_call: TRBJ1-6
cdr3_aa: CASRSGWGSPLHF
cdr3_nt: TGTGCCAGCAGGAGCGGCTGGGGTTCACCCCTCCACTTT

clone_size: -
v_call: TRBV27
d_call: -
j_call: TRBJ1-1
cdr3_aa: CASSRTGGTEAFF
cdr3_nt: TGTGCCAGCAGTCGCACAGGTGGCACTGAAGCTTTCTTT

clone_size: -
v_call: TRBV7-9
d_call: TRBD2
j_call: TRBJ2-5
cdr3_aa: CASSPGGSGTSGRRETQYF
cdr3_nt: TGTGCCAGCAGCCCTGGCGGGTCCGGGACTAGCGGGAGACGGGAGACCCAGTACTTC

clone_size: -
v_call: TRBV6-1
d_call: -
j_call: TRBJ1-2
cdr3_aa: CASTQSGYGYTF
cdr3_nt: TGTGCCAGCACTCAGAGCGGATATGGCTACACCTTC

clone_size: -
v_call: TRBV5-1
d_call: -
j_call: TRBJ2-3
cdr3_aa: CASSSTDSITDTQYF
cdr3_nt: TGCGCCAGCAGTTCTACAGATTCGATCACAGATACGCAGTATTTT

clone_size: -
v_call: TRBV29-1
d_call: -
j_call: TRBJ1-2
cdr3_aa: CSASGNFGDGYTF
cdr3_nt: TGCAGCGCATCAGGGAATTTTGGGGATGGCTACACCTTC

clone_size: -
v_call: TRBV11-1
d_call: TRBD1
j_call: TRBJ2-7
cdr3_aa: CASSRTGLEEQYF
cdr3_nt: TGTGCCAGCAGCCGGACAGGGCTGGAGGAGCAGTACTTC

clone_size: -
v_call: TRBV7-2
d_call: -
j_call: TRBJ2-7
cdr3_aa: CASTAGDYEQYF
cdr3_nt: TGTGCCAGCACCGCAGGGGACTACGAGCAGTACTTC

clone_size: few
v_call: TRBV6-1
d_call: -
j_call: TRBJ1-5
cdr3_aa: CASTPGRGNQPQHF
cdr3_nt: TGTGCCAGCACCCCCGGGCGGGGGAATCAGCCCCAGCATTTT

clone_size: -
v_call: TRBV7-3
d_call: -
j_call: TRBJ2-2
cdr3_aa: CASSSPDWNTGELFF
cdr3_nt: TGTGCCAGCAGCTCGCCGGACTGGAACACCGGGGAGCTGTTTTTT

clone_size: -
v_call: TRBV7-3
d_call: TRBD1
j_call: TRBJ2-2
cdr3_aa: CASSFTQGANTGELFF
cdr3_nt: TGTGCCAGCAGCTTCACACAGGGGGCCAACACCGGGGAGCTGTTTTTT

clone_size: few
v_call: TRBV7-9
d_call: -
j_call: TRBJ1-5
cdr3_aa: CATVSDGGQPQHF
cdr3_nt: TGTGCCACCGTTTCCGACGGGGGTCAGCCCCAGCATTTT

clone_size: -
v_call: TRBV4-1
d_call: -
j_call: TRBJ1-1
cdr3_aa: CASSQRGNTEAFF
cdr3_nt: TGCGCCAGCAGCCAAAGGGGTAACACTGAAGCTTTCTTT

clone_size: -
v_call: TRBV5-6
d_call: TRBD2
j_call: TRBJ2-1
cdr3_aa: CASSLSGRAAEQFF
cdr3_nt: TGTGCCAGCAGCTTGAGCGGGAGGGCCGCTGAGCAGTTCTTC

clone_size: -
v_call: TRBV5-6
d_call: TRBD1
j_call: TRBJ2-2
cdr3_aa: CASSLGTGAAGELFF
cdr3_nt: TGTGCCAGCAGCTTGGGGACAGGGGCAGCCGGGGAGCTGTTTTTT

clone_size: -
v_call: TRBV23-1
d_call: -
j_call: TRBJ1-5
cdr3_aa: CASISLNQPQHF
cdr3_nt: TGCGCCAGCATATCACTGAATCAGCCCCAGCATTTT

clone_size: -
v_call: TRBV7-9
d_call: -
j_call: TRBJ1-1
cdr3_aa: CASSHMNTEAFF
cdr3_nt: TGTGCCAGCAGCCACATGAACACTGAAGCTTTCTTT

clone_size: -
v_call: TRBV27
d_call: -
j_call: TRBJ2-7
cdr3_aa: CASRGIYSDEQYF
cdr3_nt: TGTGCCAGTAGGGGGATCTACTCGGACGAGCAGTACTTC

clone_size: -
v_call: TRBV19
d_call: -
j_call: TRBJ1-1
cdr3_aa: CASSIGSTLNTEAFF
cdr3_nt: TGTGCCAGTAGTATCGGGTCTACCCTGAACACTGAAGCTTTCTTT

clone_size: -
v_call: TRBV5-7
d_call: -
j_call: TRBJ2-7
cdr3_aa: CASSFEGTSRIYEQYF
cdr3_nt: TGTGCCAGCAGCTTTGAAGGGACTTCTCGGATTTACGAGCAGTACTTC

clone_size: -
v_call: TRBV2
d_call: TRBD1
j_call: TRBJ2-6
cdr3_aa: CASHGPGQGIRRGANVLTF
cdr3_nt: TGTGCCAGCCACGGTCCGGGACAGGGAATTCGAAGAGGGGCCAACGTCCTGACTTTC

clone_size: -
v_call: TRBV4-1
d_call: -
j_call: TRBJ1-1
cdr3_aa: CASSQGAGRLDTEAFF
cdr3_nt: TGCGCCAGCAGCCAAGGCGCGGGGAGGTTGGACACTGAAGCTTTCTTT

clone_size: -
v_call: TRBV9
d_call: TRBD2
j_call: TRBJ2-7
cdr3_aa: CASSVGAGGSYEQYF
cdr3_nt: TGTGCCAGCAGCGTAGGCGCGGGAGGTTCCTACGAGCAGTACTTC